This entry lists 30 T cell receptor beta chains sequenced from one sample in a study of prognosis after radiotherapy for stage I lung cancer. Multiplex PCR in two rounds served to amplify TCR beta CDR3 from genomic DNA. Primers specific to each TRBV and TRBJ gene were used in first-round PCR. Each CDR3 protein is one row after TCRdb ran MiXCR on the multiplex PCR reads. This sample has fewer than 40,000 distinct CDR3 sequences; 40% to 60% occur once, and the top ten carry about 15%. The sample here was PBMCs, taken before or after stereotactic body radiation therapy (not recorded which). Receptor source: a donor at least 50 years old with non-small cell lung cancer.

This clonotype showed up many times. The chain links TRBV6-4 to TRBJ2-3, with 11 positions matching TRBD2. CDR1 MRHNA and CDR2 SNTAGT come from the germline V gene. J was trimmed by 3 bases and V by 5 bases; bases with no gene match: 13. CDR3 length equals 18 residues. The CDR3 DNA is TGTGCCAGCAGTTCCCGCGCCCCTAGCGGGAGGAGGACAGATACGCAGTATTTT. This sequence encodes CASSSRAPSGRRTDTQYF.

Note on this clonotype: A read error may be the cause here, since a much bigger clone is one base away. The chain has TRBV7-6 and TRBJ1-1, with 7 bases fitting TRBD1. This CDR3 has 17 residues. J gave up 1 base and V 2 bases, and 10 bases lay outside the gene matches. Germline values: CDR1 SGHVS, CDR2 FNYEAQ. The DNA for the CDR3 is TGTGCCAGCAGCTTAAGTGGTACAGGGGCGGGGAACACTGAAGCTTTCTTT. Protein sequence: CASSLSGTGAGNTEAFF.

V is TRBV7-9 and J is TRBJ1-3; D is unresolved. The length of the CDR3 is 16 residues. CDR1 is SEHNR and CDR2 is FQNEAQ in the germline V gene (reference sequence). Trimming removed 0 bases from V and 0 bases from J, with 9 bases in between. The CDR3, as DNA: TGTGCCAGCAGCTTAGCGCAGATTCACTCTGGAAACACCATATATTTT. This gives the protein CASSLAQIHSGNTIYF.

V and J are TRBV5-1 and TRBJ1-3; 7 bases map to TRBD1. CDR3 size: 15 residues. Germline CDR1 is SGHRS and CDR2 is YFSETQ. J was trimmed by 3 bases and V by 0 bases; bases with no gene match: 3. This CDR3 reads CASSLGGGNGNTIYF. The CDR3 bases are TGCGCCAGCAGCTTGGGAGGGGGCAATGGAAACACCATATATTTT.

There are many counts of this clonotype. V and J are TRBV9 and TRBJ2-1, with a possible D match to TRBD2 (5 bases). Trimming cost V 0 bases and J 7 bases, with 14 bases left between them. Germline CDR1 is SGDLS and CDR2 is YYNGEE. The length of the CDR3 is 15 residues. CDR3 amino acids: CASSVVGGSLNEQFF. The CDR3 nucleotides read TGTGCCAGCAGCGTAGTTGGAGGCTCCTTGAATGAGCAGTTCTTC. The whole variable domain, filled in from reference TRBV9 and TRBJ2-1, reads DSGVTQTPKHLITATGQRVTLRCSPRSGDLSVYWYQQSLDQGLQFLIQYYNGEERAKGNILERFSAQQFPDLHSELNLSSLELGDSALYFCASSVVGGSLNEQFFGPGTRLTVL.

In the case of this clonotype: Given the absence of the conserved phenylalanine or tryptophan at the CDR3 end, a read error is likely. This chain connects TRBV6-2 or TRBV6-3 to TRBJ1-2, with D possibly matching TRBD1 (6 bases). The CDR3 is 13 residues long. Germline values: CDR1 MNHEY, CDR2 SVGEGT. Deletions cut 5 bases from V and 6 bases from J, with 13 bases between. CDR3 sequence (DNA): TGTGCCAGCAGTCTAAACAGGGTAGATGGCTACACCTTA. It translates to CASSLNRVDGYTL.

The table lists this clonotype with many counts. This chain joins TRBV20-1 and TRBJ2-7, with unresolved D. The CDR3 consists of 11 residues. CDR1 and CDR2 (germline): DFQATT, SNEGSKA (reference sequence). Between the trimmed V and J ends, which lost 2 bases and 6 bases, there was a span of 8 bases. CDR3 in DNA: TGCAGTGCTAGACACCGGCTCGAGCAGTACTTC. It specifies CSARHRLEQYF.

The table lists this clonotype with many counts. V gene TRBV7-2 combines with J gene TRBJ1-1, with a tentative D call TRBD1 (5 bases). V was pared by 3 bases and J by 8 bases, with 19 bases between. Germline V gene sequence: CDR1 SGHTA, CDR2 FQGNSA. This CDR3 spans 15 amino acids. This CDR3 is CASSFWELGRSEAFF. The CDR3 nucleotides are TGTGCCAGCAGCTTTTGGGAGCTGGGGCGGTCCGAAGCTTTCTTT.

The V gene is TRBV6-5, the J gene TRBJ2-7; TRBD1 matches 11 bases. The ends lost 4 bases at V and 4 bases at J; junction bases unmatched: 6. Germline CDR1 reads MNHEY; CDR2 reads SVGAGI. This CDR3 is 15 amino acids long. CDR3 bases: TGTGCCAGCAGTTTCTCTGGGACAGGGGGGTACGAGCAGTACTTC. The encoded protein is CASSFSGTGGYEQYF.

This clonotype is labeled medium-sized (0.01 to 0.1%). The chain carries TRBV7-2 and TRBJ2-1, with D perhaps matching TRBD1 (5 bases). V was shortened by 3 bases and J by 5 bases, with 11 bases between the two germline ends. The CDR3 is 14 amino acids. The V gene's germline CDR1 is SGHTA and CDR2 FQGNSA. CDR3 DNA sequence: TGTGCCAGCAGCTTCCAGGGTTGGGACAATGAGCAGTTCTTC. Amino acid sequence: CASSFQGWDNEQFF.

To note about this clonotype: A much larger clone lies a single base off, so this may be a read error. The chain employs TRBV5-4 and TRBJ1-1, with TRBD1 as a possible D gene (5 bases). Germline V gives CDR1 SGHNT, CDR2 YYREEE (reference sequence). With 4 bases removed from V and 11 bases from J, the gap between germline ends came to 15 bases. This CDR3 comprises 12 residues. DNA for the CDR3: TGTGCCAGCAGCACGGGGGGGAGAGGGGCTTTCTTT. Translated: CASSTGGRGAFF.

This clonotype was observed at least ten times. The gene calls are TRBV27 and TRBJ2-2; D remains ambiguous. The CDR3 spans 11 residues. Germline-derived CDR1 and CDR2 are MNHEY and SMNVEV (reference sequence). V was shortened by 4 bases and J by 8 bases, with 5 bases between the two germline ends. DNA of the CDR3: TGTGCCAGCAGTTCCAAGGGGGAGCTGTTTTTT. This translates into CASSSKGELFF.

A remark on this clonotype: At one end, the junction sequence differs from germline, possibly due to a read error. J is TRBJ2-2 and V is TRBV7-3; maybe TRBD2 (6 bases). The CDR3 sequence is 13 residues long. Germline loops: CDR1 SGHTA, CDR2 FQGTGA. DNA for the CDR3: TGTGCCAGCAGCTTGCATACCGGGGGTGAGCTGTCTTTT. Translating gives CASSLHTGGELSF.

The chain is built from TRBV11-2 and TRBJ2-2; tentatively, D is TRBD2 (5 bases). CDR3 length equals 14 residues. CDR1 SGHAT and CDR2 FQNNGV come from the germline V gene. Trimming shortened V by 5 bases and J by 8 bases, and 15 bases separated the two germline ends. The CDR3, as DNA: TGTGCCAGCAGCCCTTGTACTAGGCGTGGGGAGCTGTTTTTT. It specifies CASSPCTRRGELFF.

This clonotype was counted a few times. A read error may be the cause here, since a much bigger clone is one base away. V gene TRBV28 combines with J gene TRBJ2-7; D perhaps matches TRBD2 (5 bases). The CDR3 loop spans 13 amino acids. V was clipped by 7 bases and J by 4 bases, with 14 bases between them. Looked up from germline, CDR1 is MDHEN and CDR2 is SYDVKM. CDR3 in amino acids: CASMVGIVYEQYF. The CDR3 DNA follows: TGTGCCAGCATGGTCGGGATTGTGTACGAGCAGTACTTC.

This clonotype was observed a few times. The V and J genes are TRBV7-9 and TRBJ2-7; D is possibly TRBD2 (5 bases). Trimming left V 1 base short and J 4 bases short, with 11 bases between. The CDR3 spans 14 residues. The germline gives CDR1 SEHNR, CDR2 FQNEAQ (reference sequence). CDR3: CASSLEASRYEQYF. The CDR3 coding sequence is TGTGCCAGCAGCTTAGAGGCTAGCCGGTACGAGCAGTACTTC.

For this clonotype: A read error is likely here: a far larger clone is one base away. The rearrangement uses TRBV7-9 and TRBJ2-5; 9 nucleotides match TRBD2. CDR3 length: 15 amino acids. CDR1 and CDR2 (germline): SEHNR, FQNEAQ (reference sequence). The DNA of the CDR3 is TGTGCCAGAAGCTTAGTAGCTAGCGGGGACGGGACCCAGTACTTC. Translated: CARSLVASGDGTQYF. Full variable domain (remainder filled in from reference TRBV7-9 and TRBJ2-5): DTGVSQNPRHKITKRGQNVTFRCDPISEHNRLYWYRQTLGQGPEFLTYFQNEAQLEKSRLLSDRFSAERPKGSFSTLEIQRTEQGDSAMYLCARSLVASGDGTQYFGPGTRLLVL.

Points on this clonotype: It is likely a read error, because the conserved phenylalanine at the end of the CDR3 is missing. CDR3 sequence: CASSPTSGSLNEQFS. The CDR3 bases are TGCGCCAGCAGCCCAACTAGCGGTAGTCTGAATGAGCAGTTCTCC. The chain is built from TRBV10-2 and TRBJ2-1; 8 bases are shared with TRBD2. The CDR3 loop spans 15 amino acids. In germline, CDR1 is WSHSY, CDR2 SAAADI. Trimming took 6 bases from V and 7 from J; bases not matched to a gene: 11.

This clonotype has a single count. V is TRBV11-3 and J is TRBJ2-1; 8 nucleotides match TRBD2. Per the germline V gene, CDR1 is SGHNT and CDR2 is YENEEA. Trimming took 3 bases from V and 7 from J; bases not matched to a gene: 11. The CDR3 consists of 16 residues. In DNA, the CDR3 is TGTGCCAGCAGCTTTGGGGTAGCGGGAAATCGGAATGAGCAGTTCTTC. Translated, it gives CASSFGVAGNRNEQFF.

Judged by abundance, this clonotype is medium-sized. The chain joins TRBV9 to TRBJ2-2; D is perhaps TRBD1 (6 bases). Germline lookup yields CDR1 SGDLS and CDR2 YYNGEE. The CDR3 has 15 residues. V was clipped by 4 bases and J by 0 bases, with 10 bases between them. In nucleotides, the CDR3 is TGTGCCAGCAGCATGACAGGAGCGAACACCGGGGAGCTGTTTTTT. Protein product: CASSMTGANTGELFF.

Notes on this clonotype: Relative to the germline gene, one junction end is altered; a read error may explain this. The chain couples TRBV7-9 to TRBJ2-2, with 10 nucleotides matching TRBD2. Looked up from germline, CDR1 is SEHNR and CDR2 is FQNEAQ (reference sequence). The CDR3 is made up of 17 amino acids. CDR3 coding DNA: TGTGCCACAAGGAAGCGGGGGGGCCCTCGATATACCGTGGAGCTGTTTTTT. Encoded protein: CATRKRGGPRYTVELFF.

About this clonotype: An end of the junction does not agree with germline; a read error may underlie this. The chain is built from TRBV10-2 and TRBJ2-1; TRBD2 aligns across 15 bases. Germline assignment: CDR1 WSHSY and CDR2 SAAADI. The CDR3 sequence is 18 residues long. The CDR3 bases are TGCGCCAGCAGCGGACTAGCGGGGGGGCTTTATTCCTTCAATGAGCAGTTCTTC. It codes for CASSGLAGGLYSFNEQFF.

In regard to this clonotype: This clone may be a read error of a much larger clone one base away. The V and J genes are TRBV6-5 and TRBJ2-5, with TRBD2 matching over 11 bases. The germline gives CDR1 MNHEY, CDR2 SVGAGI. CDR3 length: 15 residues. V trimming: 4 bases; J trimming: 5 bases; junction bases outside the gene matches: 6. This CDR3 reads CASSCTSGSGETQYF. The CDR3 DNA reads TGTGCCAGCAGTTGTACTAGCGGGAGTGGTGAGACCCAGTACTTC.

A word on this clonotype: The conserved phenylalanine or tryptophan is not found at the CDR3 terminus, so this likely reflects a read error. The chain links TRBV6-5 to TRBJ2-2; 11 bases match TRBD2. The CDR3 is made up of 17 amino acids. Germline CDR1 and CDR2: MNHEY and SVGAGI. CDR3 protein: CASSYSSTSGNTGELFL. The CDR3 region has the DNA TGTGCCAGCAGTTACTCGTCGACTAGCGGGAACACCGGTGAGCTGTTTCTT.

By its share, this clonotype is medium-sized. The rearrangement links TRBV28 to TRBJ2-3; 11 nucleotides agree with TRBD2. This CDR3 is 17 amino acids long. The V and J ends lost 6 bases and 0 bases, in that order; junction bases with no gene match: 8. In germline, CDR1 is MDHEN, CDR2 SYDVKM. CDR3 in DNA: TGTGCCAGCAGAATAGCGGGAGGGGGGACTAGCACAGATACGCAGTATTTT. This encodes CASRIAGGGTSTDTQYF.

This clonotype came up once. One end of the junction fails to match germline, which may point to a read error. The chain combines TRBV27 with TRBJ2-4; maybe TRBD2 (5 bases). The CDR3 has 17 residues. The V gene's germline CDR1 is MNHEY and CDR2 SMNVEV (reference sequence). CDR3 DNA sequence: TGTGCCAGCAGCCCCAGGTTTGATCAGCTAGCCAAAAACATTCATTACTTC. It codes for CASSPRFDQLAKNIHYF.

Ten or more counts support this clonotype. The rearrangement joins TRBV6-1 to TRBJ1-2, with no clear D. Trimming took off 5 bases at V and 2 bases at J, with 15 bases between the two ends. This CDR3 contains 15 residues. The V gene's germline CDR1 is MNHNS and CDR2 SASEGT. CDR3 nucleotides: TGTGCCAGCAGTCAAACCCTATCATCAAACTATGGCTACACCTTC. It specifies CASSQTLSSNYGYTF.

This clonotype came up once. This chain connects TRBV7-3 to TRBJ2-1, with 8 bases identical to TRBD1. Trimming cost V 5 bases and J 5 bases; bases outside gene matches: 14. CDR3 length: 17 amino acids. The germline gives CDR1 SGHTA, CDR2 FQGTGA. CDR3 amino acids: CASSQFPGGAENNEQFF. In nucleotides, the CDR3 is TGTGCCAGCAGCCAATTCCCAGGGGGCGCGGAGAACAATGAGCAGTTCTTC.

The table lists this clonotype with a few counts. This chain connects TRBV20-1 to TRBJ2-1; no clear D. The CDR3 has 15 amino acids. Germline CDR1 and CDR2: DFQATT and SNEGSKA (reference sequence). Trimming stripped 6 bases from V and 2 bases from J, with 17 bases between. Here the CDR3 DNA reads TGCAGTGCCGACGGTCCCGTGAGTGCCTACAATGAGCAGTTCTTC. Amino acid sequence: CSADGPVSAYNEQFF.

This clonotype was observed at least ten times. This chain connects TRBV10-3 to TRBJ2-3, with D possibly being TRBD1 (6 bases). Germline assignment: CDR1 ENHRY and CDR2 SYGVKD. V was clipped by 4 bases and J by 2 bases, with 10 bases between them. The CDR3 covers 14 residues. DNA for the CDR3: TGTGCCATCAGTGGACAGGAGAACACAGATACGCAGTATTTT. Amino acids: CAISGQENTDTQYF.